This TCR beta chain was captured by sequencing in a study of blood T cell repertoires in COVID-19. Study background: PBMCs, B-cell-depleted T cells, or T cells provided the cDNA or gDNA that made up the material.

The germline V gene has CDR1 SGHTA and CDR2 FQGTGA. The CDR3 has 16 amino acids. J gave up 7 bases and V 1 base, and 13 bases lay outside the gene matches. Some clones are missing from TCRdb's copy, which holds only in-frame ones; the method was immunoSEQ multiplex PCR. The table lists about 290,000 clones, 70% to 90% of them singletons. The receptor was isolated from a woman between 45 and 60 years old with active or convalescent COVID-19. The chain joins TRBV7-3 to TRBJ2-7; 7 bases map to TRBD2. Sequencing was performed on peripheral blood. The CDR3 DNA reads as TGTGCCAGCAGCTTAAGGGGGGGTGAGGATCTACGAGAGCAGTACTTC. This translates into CASSLRGGEDLREQYF. Supplemented by reference TRBV7-3 and TRBJ2-7, the full variable domain reads GAGVSQTPSNKVTEKGKYVELRCDPISGHTALYWYRQSLGQGPEFLIYFQGTGAADDSGLPNDRFFAVRPEGSVSTLKIQRTERGDSAVYLCASSLRGGEDLREQYFGPGTRLTVT.